What follows is one T cell receptor (beta chain) and its context. The CDR3 contains 15 residues. The sample originates from a study of blood T cell repertoires in COVID-19. Whole-study context: COVID-19 samples collected from the United States, Italy and Spain covered acute and convalescent phases. The analysed material was cDNA or gDNA that came from T cells, B-cell-depleted T cells, or PBMCs.

Clones were read by immunoSEQ multiplex PCR, and TCRdb kept only the in-frame ones, dropping some. This sample has about 71,000 clones; about nine tenths occur once, and the top ten carry roughly 2%. The sequenced sample consisted of peripheral blood. This clonotype was obtained from a man between 25 and 39 years old with acute or convalescent COVID-19. The chain combines TRBV21-1 with TRBJ1-5. TRBV21-1 corresponds to a pseudogene. The CDR3 bases are TGTGCCAGCAGCAAAGTCCCCTTAAGCAATCAGCCCCAGCATTTT. The encoded protein is CASSKVPLSNQPQHF.